Listed below are T cell receptor beta chains from one sample, sequenced in a study of T cells in localized non-small cell lung cancer. Sequencing used immunoSEQ multiplex PCR; TCRdb keeps in-frame clones, though not all of them. The sample yields about 52,000 clones, around 84% seen once. The material sequenced was PBMCs, taken before any cancer treatment. The receptors derive from a female donor with stage II lung adenocarcinoma. Each CDR3 is given with its conserved first and last residue. The D gene is left open where the match is weak. Clone size appears in some rows only: once, few, many, or a class for an expanded clone.

clone size,J gene,V gene,D gene,CDR3 DNA,CDR3 protein
once,TRBJ2-7,TRBV4-2,TRBD2,TGTGCCAGCAGCCAAGCCTCGCTAGCGGGGGGCTACGAGCAGTACTTC,CASSQASLAGGYEQYF
.,TRBJ1-6,TRBV19,TRBD1,TGTGCCAGTAGCATGGAGGCGGGACAGTATAATTCACCCCTCCACTTT,CASSMEAGQYNSPLHF
.,TRBJ2-7,TRBV7-9,.,TGTGCCAGCAGCTTACAGTCAGGGGCGGCCTACGAGCAGTACTTC,CASSLQSGAAYEQYF
once,TRBJ1-5,TRBV28,TRBD1,TGTGCCAGCAGCACGCTGACAGGGGGGGGTCAGCCCCAGCATTTT,CASSTLTGGGQPQHF
.,TRBJ1-1,TRBV19,.,TGTGCCAGTAGTATGGGCAGCTCGACTGAAGCTTTCTTT,CASSMGSSTEAFF
.,TRBJ2-2,TRBV4-2,.,TGTGCCAGCAGCCTTCCGTATAAGGGCCGAGGGGAGCTGTTTTTT,CASSLPYKGRGELFF
.,TRBJ1-6,TRBV6-1,.,TGTGCCAGCCGCCGCGGCGAGGATTCACCCCTCCACTTT,CASRRGEDSPLHF
.,TRBJ2-7,TRBV7-6,TRBD2,TGTGCCAGCAGCATCGGGACTAGCTCTAGCTCCTACGAGCAGTACTTC,CASSIGTSSSSYEQYF
.,TRBJ1-2,TRBV7-2,.,TGTGCCAGCAGCTTAGCAGGTTCGGGTGGCTACACCTTC,CASSLAGSGGYTF
.,TRBJ1-1,TRBV19,TRBD1,TGTGCCAGTAACCCGGGACAGAAGAACACTGAAGCTTTCTTT,CASNPGQKNTEAFF
.,TRBJ1-1,TRBV19,.,TGTGCCAGTACATGGGGCATGAACACTGAAGCTTTCTTT,CASTWGMNTEAFF
.,TRBJ2-5,TRBV6-1,.,TGTGCCAGCAGTGAAGCGTTACAGTGGGGGGCCCCAGAGACCCAGTACTTC,CASSEALQWGAPETQYF
.,TRBJ2-7,TRBV2,.,TGTGCCAGCAGTGTCAACAAGCCCTACGAGCAGTACTTC,CASSVNKPYEQYF
.,TRBJ1-6,TRBV10-1,TRBD1,TGCGCCAGCAGCCGGGACAGCTCCTATAATTCACCCCTCCACTTT,CASSRDSSYNSPLHF
once,TRBJ1-2,TRBV18,TRBD1,TGTGCCAGCTCACCGGAAAGGGGGCCCCATGGCTACACCTTC,CASSPERGPHGYTF
.,TRBJ1-1,TRBV6-5,.,TGTGCCAGCAGTGAAGACCGGGACCCTTTCTTT,CASSEDRDPFF
.,TRBJ1-2,TRBV7-9,TRBD1,TGTGCCAGCAGCTCCCGGACAGGGGGCGCCTCCGCGAATGGCTACACCTTC,CASSSRTGGASANGYTF
few,TRBJ1-1,TRBV6-1,.,TGTGCCAGCCCGGACAGACTGAACACTGAAGCTTTCTTT,CASPDRLNTEAFF
.,TRBJ2-7,TRBV2,.,TGTGCCAGCAGTCTGTACGAGCAGTACTTC,CASSLYEQYF
.,TRBJ2-3,TRBV12-5,TRBD1,TGTGCTAGTGGTTTGGGACAGGGGCCAGATACGCAGTATTTT,CASGLGQGPDTQYF
.,TRBJ1-1,TRBV18,TRBD1,TGTGCCAGCTCACCTCGACAGGGCCCGAACACTGAAGCTTTCTTT,CASSPRQGPNTEAFF
once,TRBJ2-6,TRBV12-2,.,TGTGCAAGTCGCTTAGCGGAGAGGCAGGGGAGGTCTGGGGCCAACGTCCTGACTTTC,CASRLAERQGRSGANVLTF
.,TRBJ1-2,TRBV7-9,.,TGTGCCAGCAGCCCCCCAACTACAGGCTATGGCTACACCTTC,CASSPPTTGYGYTF
.,TRBJ2-5,TRBV2,TRBD1,TGTGCCAGCAGTGAAGGGGGCAGGGGGCCAGAGACCCAGTACTTC,CASSEGGRGPETQYF
.,TRBJ1-5,TRBV4-2,.,TGTGCCAGCAGCCAAGAGATTTTAAGGGTAGGTCAGCCCCAGCATTTT,CASSQEILRVGQPQHF
.,TRBJ1-1,TRBV15,.,TGTGCCACCAGCAGAGCGGGGACAATCGTAACGGCTTTCTTT,CATSRAGTIVTAFF
.,TRBJ1-1,TRBV5-1,.,TGCGCCAGCAGCTTGGCGGGGGGGCCTACTGAAGCTTTCTTT,CASSLAGGPTEAFF
.,TRBJ2-3,TRBV7-6,.,TGTGCCAGCAGCTCGACAGATACGCAGTATTTT,CASSSTDTQYF
.,TRBJ2-5,TRBV4-2,TRBD2,TGTGCCAGCAGCCACCCCTCGGGCGGGGGCCAAGAGACCCAGTACTTC,CASSHPSGGGQETQYF
.,TRBJ2-6,TRBV18,.,TGTGCCAGCTCACGGGGGGGGCTCAACCTCTCTGGGGCCAACGTCCTGACTTTC,CASSRGGLNLSGANVLTF
once,TRBJ1-3,TRBV21-1,.,TGTGCCAGCAGCAAACAGACTAGGCAGAGCTCTGGAAACACCATATATTTT,CASSKQTRQSSGNTIYF
once,TRBJ1-5,TRBV9,.,TGTGCCAGCTCCGACAGGTTTGGTCAGCCCCAGCATTTT,CASSDRFGQPQHF
.,TRBJ2-2,TRBV11-3,.,TGTGCCAGCAGCTACGGGGCCGGGGAGCTGTTTTTT,CASSYGAGELFF
.,TRBJ1-5,TRBV6-6,.,TGTGCCAGCAAACGGGACCCCAATCAGCCCCAGCATTTT,CASKRDPNQPQHF
few,TRBJ2-2,TRBV19,.,TGTGCCAGTAGTACACAAACCAACACCGGGGAGCTGTTTTTT,CASSTQTNTGELFF
once,TRBJ1-6,TRBV9,.,TGTGCCAGCAGCGGAGGATCCCAAAAAGGGAGTTCACCCCTCCACTTT,CASSGGSQKGSSPLHF
.,TRBJ2-7,TRBV28,TRBD1,TGTGCCAGCAGTCCGGACAGGCAATATGGGGAGCAGTACTTC,CASSPDRQYGEQYF
.,TRBJ2-7,TRBV27,.,TGTGCCAGCAGTTCAGGGGCCTACGAGCAGTACTTC,CASSSGAYEQYF
.,TRBJ1-6,TRBV30,.,TGTGCCGGAAGTAACTCCTATAATTCACCCCTCCACTTT,CAGSNSYNSPLHF
once,TRBJ2-5,TRBV5-1,TRBD1,TGCGCCAGCAGCTTGTCCGGGACAGGGGCAACCCAGTACTTC,CASSLSGTGATQYF
.,TRBJ2-1,TRBV4-2,.,TGTGCCAGCAGCCAAGTTCAGTACAATGAGCAGTTCTTC,CASSQVQYNEQFF
once,TRBJ2-5,TRBV4-2,.,TGTGCCAGCAGCCAAGGCTTAGAGGGGTTTCAAGAGACCCAGTACTTC,CASSQGLEGFQETQYF
.,TRBJ2-1,TRBV7-3,TRBD2,TGTGCCAGCAGCTTAGGGCTAGCGGGGGGGCAGGATGAGCAGTTCTTC,CASSLGLAGGQDEQFF
few,TRBJ2-7,TRBV5-4,.,TGTGCCAGCAGCTTGGGCCTGGACGAGCAGTACTTC,CASSLGLDEQYF
.,TRBJ2-1,TRBV27,.,TGTGCCAGCAGTTTAGGCAATGAGCAGTTCTTC,CASSLGNEQFF
.,TRBJ1-3,TRBV5-4,.,TGTGCCCTAGGGCAGGGCTTGTCTGGAAACACCATATATTTT,CALGQGLSGNTIYF
.,TRBJ1-1,TRBV7-8,.,TGTGCCAGCAGCTTAGGGGGGGAAGAGAGTACTGAAGCTTTCTTT,CASSLGGEESTEAFF
.,TRBJ1-4,TRBV4-1,.,TGCGCCAGCAGCCAAGCTGGGGGAAAACTGTTTTTT,CASSQAGGKLFF
once,TRBJ1-6,TRBV27,.,TGTGCCAGCAGTTTCAGGCAGGGAAGCTCCTATAATTCACCCCTCCACTTT,CASSFRQGSSYNSPLHF
.,TRBJ1-1,TRBV29-1,.,TGCAGCGCTGAGGCACAGGGTAGGACTGAAGCTTTCTTT,CSAEAQGRTEAFF
few,TRBJ1-5,TRBV18,.,TGTGCCAGCTCACCAAAGGGAGAAGGTGTCAAAGGTCAGCCCCAGCATTTT,CASSPKGEGVKGQPQHF